The next 17 T cell receptor beta chains were all read from a single sample in a study of T cell clonality in common variable immunodeficiency. Whole-study results and caveats: Fewer deletions and N-nucleotide insertions were reportedly seen in common variable immunodeficiency TCR beta sequences.

Profiled with immunoSEQ multiplex PCR; TCRdb holds only in-frame clones, not every one. The sample gives some 16,000 clones, none seen only once, and the top ten clones hold 12% to 15%. Which antigens these TCRs recognize remains unknown. Input material: peripheral blood mononuclear cells. All receptors come from a human donor with common variable immunodeficiency.

This clone was seen a handful of times. The CDR3 end lies 3 residues beyond the end of the read and is filled in from the germline J gene. The chain links TRBV7-9 to TRBJ2-1; 8 nucleotides match TRBD1. The CDR3 has 11 residues. V was pared by 10 bases and J by 5 bases, with 1 base of the junction left unmatched. The V gene's germline CDR1 is SEHNR and CDR2 FQNEAQ (reference sequence). The CDR3 protein is CATQGDNEQFF. Partial CDR3 DNA: TGTGCCACACAGGGGGACAATGAG.

Points on this clone: The CDR3 is cut off 3 residues early in the read; its end comes from the germline J gene. The rearrangement joins TRBV19 to TRBJ1-1; TRBD1 matches at 8 bases. V was pared by 7 bases and J by 3 bases, with 7 bases of the junction left unmatched. Looked up from germline, CDR1 is LNHDA and CDR2 is SQIVND (reference sequence). CDR3 length: 14 amino acids. CDR3 DNA (partial): TGTGCCAGTAATGAACAGGGGGGCTACACTGAA. Translated: CASNEQGGYTE. In full, the CDR3 reads CASNEQGGYTEAFF.

As to this clone: The DNA ends 3 residues before the CDR3 does, and the rest of the CDR3 is filled in from the germline J gene. This sequence joins TRBV18 and TRBJ2-1; 12 bases fit TRBD2. Trimming at V came to 6 bases and at J to 2 bases, leaving 11 bases not matched to a gene. The CDR3 length is 18 residues. CDR1 is KGHSH and CDR2 is LQKENI in the germline V gene. Incomplete CDR3 DNA: TGTGCCAGCTCGCTGTGGACTAGCGGGGCCCGAACCTACAATGAG. It is translated as CASSLWTSGARTYNE. The CDR3 as a whole reads CASSLWTSGARTYNEQFF.

In its sample, this clone was seen a few times. Read coverage stops 3 residues before the CDR3 terminus; the germline J gene supplies the remainder. The chain couples TRBV29-1 to TRBJ2-7; D may correspond to TRBD1 or TRBD2 (6 bases each). Germline V gene sequence: CDR1 SQVTM, CDR2 ANQGSEA. The CDR3 spans 16 residues. Trimming left V 7 bases short and J 3 bases short, with 25 bases between. The sequenced part of the CDR3 DNA is TGCAGCGCTATGGGGGTTGCAGGAGGGGGTCTCTACGAG. Residues: CSAMGVAGGGLYE. The full CDR3 protein reads CSAMGVAGGGLYEQYF.

This clone was recorded a few times. The read falls 3 residues short of the CDR3 end, and the missing part is taken from the germline J gene. This chain uses TRBV6-2 or TRBV6-3 with TRBJ1-5; tentatively, D is TRBD1 (5 bases). Germline V CDR1 and CDR2: MNHEY, SVGEGT. Trimming left V 6 bases short and J 4 bases short, with 10 bases between. CDR3 length: 13 residues. The CDR3 loop is CASRGHLNQPQHF. The CDR3 DNA, read in part, is TGTGCCAGCAGAGGACATTTGAATCAGCCC.

About this clone: The read ends 3 residues shy of where the CDR3 ends; the end is completed using the germline J gene. The chain couples TRBV19 to TRBJ2-1; 12 bases fit TRBD1. From germline, CDR1 is LNHDA and CDR2 SQIVND (reference sequence). V gave up 7 bases and J gave up 8 bases; unmatched junction bases: 9. The CDR3 has 15 amino acids. CDR3 DNA, as far as it was read: TGTGCCAGTATTAGCGGGGGGACAGGGGGCTATGAG. Its protein is CASISGGTGGYE. The whole CDR3 region reads CASISGGTGGYEQFF.

Points on this clone: The CDR3 extends 3 residues past the end of the read, so its final part is completed from the germline J gene. The rearrangement uses TRBV7-2 and TRBJ2-7, with TRBD1 as a possible D gene (5 bases). Germline V gives CDR1 SGHTA, CDR2 FQGNSA. CDR3 size: 13 residues. Trimming left V 2 bases short and J 5 bases short, with 10 bases between. The CDR3 reads CASSLQGPDEQYF. CDR3 bases read: TGTGCCAGCAGCTTACAGGGTCCTGACGAG.

This clone was detected only a few times. The read terminates 3 residues ahead of where the CDR3 ends, so the germline J gene completes it. The V gene is TRBV6-1, the J gene TRBJ1-1, with D hard to call. V lost 4 bases to trimming and J lost 0 bases, with 6 bases between them. There are 13 residues in the CDR3. Germline CDR1 reads MNHNS; CDR2 reads SASEGT. CDR3 in amino acids: CASSVTVNTEAFF. CDR3 bases read: TGTGCCAGCAGTGTAACAGTGAACACTGAA.

This clone was detected many times. The CDR3 end falls 3 residues outside the read, so it is completed with the germline J gene. V gene TRBV5-1 combines with J gene TRBJ2-2; 11 positions agree with TRBD2. The CDR3 is made up of 16 amino acids. V shed 3 bases, J shed 6 bases, and the junction held 7 bases outside the gene matches. Germline values: CDR1 SGHRS, CDR2 YFSETQ. The covered CDR3 bases are TGCGCCAGCAGCTCACTAGCGGGGGACCCGTCCGGGGAG. Protein product: CASSSLAGDPSGE. The full CDR3 protein is CASSSLAGDPSGELFF.

This clone was detected ten times or more. The read terminates 3 residues ahead of where the CDR3 ends, so the germline J gene completes it. V gene TRBV20-1 combines with J gene TRBJ2-7; TRBD1 matches at 8 bases. The J segment lost 2 bases and the V segment lost 3 bases, leaving 3 bases of the junction unmatched. Germline V gene lookup returns CDR1 DFQATT and CDR2 SNEGSKA (reference sequence). There are 13 residues in the CDR3. The sequenced CDR3 bases are TGCAGTGCTAGTCTGGACAGGGCCTACGAG. It is translated as CSASLDRAYE. The whole CDR3 is CSASLDRAYEQYF.

Many counts were recorded for this clone. The read stops 3 residues short of the end of the CDR3; the missing end is completed from the germline J gene. V gene TRBV29-1 combines with J gene TRBJ2-5, with 7 bases matching TRBD1. The ends lost 4 bases at V and 5 bases at J; junction bases unmatched: 4. The CDR3 covers 12 residues. CDR1 is SQVTM and CDR2 is ANQGSEA in the germline V gene. This CDR3 is CSVGIRGETQYF. Partial CDR3 DNA: TGCAGCGTTGGCATCAGGGGGGAGACC. Using reference TRBV29-1 and TRBJ2-5 for the parts outside the CDR3, the full variable domain is SAVISQKPSRDICQRGTSLTIQCQVDSQVTMMFWYRQQPGQSLTLIATANQGSEATYESGFVIDKFPISRPNLTFSTLTVSNMSPEDSSIYLCSVGIRGETQYFGPGTRLLVL.

Sample share makes this clone medium-sized. The read comes to an end 3 residues before the CDR3 does, leaving the germline J gene to fill in the end. V is TRBV9 and J is TRBJ2-1; 10 positions match TRBD2. CDR1 and CDR2 (germline): SGDLS, YYNGEE. The CDR3 length is 16 residues. Germline trimming cut 0 bases from V and 3 bases from J; bases unmatched to any gene: 3. The CDR3 is CASSVEERGGYNEQFF. The part of the CDR3 DNA that was read is TGTGCCAGCAGCGTAGAGGAGCGGGGGGGCTACAATGAG.

In this sample, this clone turned up a few times. The read gets to within 3 residues of the CDR3 end, and the germline J gene fills in the rest. The chain has TRBV11-2 and TRBJ2-7; TRBD2 aligns across 9 bases. CDR1 and CDR2 from the germline V gene are SGHAT and FQNNGV. The CDR3 consists of 14 residues. V was clipped by 6 bases and J by 2 bases; unmatched bases: 5. The sequenced part of the CDR3 DNA is TGTGCCAGCAGAGTAGCGGGGGCTGCCTACGAG. Amino acid sequence: CASRVAGAAYE. The full CDR3 sequence reads CASRVAGAAYEQYF. The variable domain in full, completed from reference TRBV11-2 and TRBJ2-7, reads EAGVAQSPRYKIIEKRQSVAFWCNPISGHATLYWYQQILGQGPKLLIQFQNNGVVDDSQLPKDRFSAERLKGVDSTLKIQPAKLEDSAVYLCASRVAGAAYEQYFGPGTRLTVT.

The CDR3 region is CASSFLGRGQPQHF. The CDR3 bases that were read are TGTGCCAGCAGCTTCTTAGGGAGGGGTCAGCCC. The chain employs TRBV7-2 and TRBJ1-5; tentatively, D is TRBD1 (5 bases). Read coverage stops 3 residues before the CDR3 terminus; the germline J gene supplies the remainder. The V end was cut by 3 bases, the J end by 6 bases, with 12 bases between. The CDR3 is made up of 14 amino acids. Germline CDR1 is SGHTA and CDR2 is FQGNSA.

The table lists this clone with many counts. The sequence runs out 3 residues before the end of the CDR3; the remainder is reconstructed from the germline J gene. V is TRBV19 and J is TRBJ2-7; no firm D call. Germline V gene sequence: CDR1 LNHDA, CDR2 SQIVND (reference sequence). Trimming stripped 3 bases from V and 3 bases from J, with 6 bases between. This CDR3 region has 12 residues. The part of the CDR3 DNA that was read is TGTGCCAGTAGTATGAAGGGCTACGAG. It codes for CASSMKGYE. The entire CDR3 reads CASSMKGYEQYF.

This clone was detected ten times or more. The sequenced fragment ends 3 residues before the CDR3 boundary, so the rest is inferred from the germline J gene. This chain connects TRBV20-1 to TRBJ1-6; D is undetermined. This CDR3 has 14 amino acids. Trimming pared 3 bases from V and 1 base from J, leaving 7 bases between. Germline V gene data show CDR1 as DFQATT and CDR2 as SNEGSKA (reference sequence). The DNA read from the CDR3 is TGCAGTGCTAGTGGCAGATCCTATAATTCACCC. Protein sequence: CSASGRSYNSP. Given in full, the CDR3 is CSASGRSYNSPLHF.

This clone has just a few counts. The read stops 3 residues short of the end of the CDR3; the missing end is completed from the germline J gene. The genes are TRBV7-2 and TRBJ2-3; TRBD2 aligns across 8 bases. J was trimmed by 4 bases and V by 5 bases; bases with no gene match: 8. The length of the CDR3 is 15 residues. The germline V gene encodes CDR1 SGHTA and CDR2 FQGNSA. The CDR3 bases that were read are TGTGCCAGCAGCGATCAAGGCGGGGGGCCAGATACG. Translation: CASSDQGGGPDT. The entire CDR3 reads CASSDQGGGPDTQYF.